This T cell receptor beta chain appears in the sequencing data of a study of blood T cell repertoires in COVID-19. Study context: Both acute and convalescent COVID-19 samples were obtained from the United States, Italy and Spain. T cells, B-cell-depleted T cells, or PBMCs supplied cDNA or gDNA.

In the study's own analysis: Estimates of nucleated cell counts were drawn from the amplification of reference gene primers. Some clones are missing from TCRdb's copy, which holds only in-frame ones; the method was immunoSEQ multiplex PCR. V, J and clone size were drawn from that table, and D and trimming were deduced from the DNA. Counted here are approximately 110,000 clones, 71% occurring once; the ten biggest clones make up under 0.95%. Germline values: CDR1 SEHNR, CDR2 FQNEAQ (reference sequence). With 4 bases removed from V and 4 bases from J, the gap between germline ends came to 19 bases. The CDR3 extends over 16 amino acids.

This chain uses TRBV7-9 with TRBJ1-2; unclear D gene. This clonotype originated in a human donor with acute or convalescent COVID-19. The donor label of this sample is uncertain. Sample: peripheral blood. The CDR3 spells CASSSRRGRTGYGYTF. In DNA, the CDR3 is TGTGCCAGCAGCTCACGTCGGGGTAGAACTGGCTATGGCTACACCTTC.